A selection of T cell receptor beta chains follows, all from one sample in a study of cytomegalovirus exposure and HLA in healthy donors. The method was immunoSEQ multiplex PCR; TCRdb's version includes in-frame clones alone and lacks a portion of them. Among roughly 120,000 clones listed, approximately 71% were seen once. Sequenced input: PBMCs. Receptors were obtained from an older woman in good health and CMV-seropositive. CDR3s include the opening cysteine and the closing phenylalanine or tryptophan. D genes are given only for firm matches. Some rows mark clone size as missing; the rest say once, few, many or name a class of expanded clone.

j_call | d_call | v_call | clone_size | cdr3_nt | cdr3_aa
TRBJ1-2 | TRBD1 | TRBV10-3 | NA | TGTGCCATCAGCGACCCGGGACAGCGGGAGGATGGCTACACCTTC | CAISDPGQREDGYTF
TRBJ1-1 | NA | TRBV5-4 | NA | TGTGCCAGCAGCTTGGCCGGGGAGGGTCGGAACACTGAAGCTTTCTTT | CASSLAGEGRNTEAFF
TRBJ1-1 | TRBD1 | TRBV27 | NA | TGTGCCAGCAGCAACACCCGGACAGGCACGAACACTGAAGCTTTCTTT | CASSNTRTGTNTEAFF
TRBJ2-3 | NA | TRBV7-3 | few | TGTGCCAGCAGCCCTAGGCGGGGAGATACGCAGTATTTT | CASSPRRGDTQYF
TRBJ1-5 | NA | TRBV6-5 | once | TGTGCCAGCAGTTTAGTAGGGAGGGAAAGCAATCAGCCCCAGCATTTT | CASSLVGRESNQPQHF
TRBJ2-5 | TRBD2 | TRBV2 | NA | TGTGCCAGCAGTGGACTAGCGGGGGGAGAGACCCAGTACTTC | CASSGLAGGETQYF
TRBJ2-7 | NA | TRBV18 | once | TGTGCCAGCTCACGGGACAACTACGAGCAGTACTTC | CASSRDNYEQYF
TRBJ1-2 | TRBD1 | TRBV7-9 | NA | TGTGCCAGCAGCTCAGACAGGGGACGCGGGTATGGCTACACCTTC | CASSSDRGRGYGYTF
TRBJ1-2 | NA | TRBV2 | NA | TGTGCCAGCAAATCTTTGGAGTATGGCTACACCTTC | CASKSLEYGYTF
TRBJ1-5 | NA | TRBV4-1 | NA | TGCGCCAGCAGCCAAGTGGTCATACTACCTGTCCCCCAGCATTTT | CASSQVVILPVPQHF
TRBJ1-5 | NA | TRBV15 | NA | TGTGCCACCAGCGCCGGGAGGAGCAATCAGCCCCAGCATTTT | CATSAGRSNQPQHF
TRBJ1-2 | NA | TRBV30 | NA | TGTGCTGCAGAGGGTGCTGGCTACACCTTC | CAAEGAGYTF
TRBJ1-3 | NA | TRBV30 | NA | TGTGCCTGGCGGCTGGCAGGGGTAAACACCATATATTTT | CAWRLAGVNTIYF
TRBJ2-2 | TRBD1 | TRBV7-2 | NA | TGTGCCAGCAGCACAGACAGGGGGCGATACACCGGGGAGCTGTTTTTT | CASSTDRGRYTGELFF
TRBJ2-5 | TRBD2 | TRBV6-1 | NA | TGTGCCAGCAGTGCACTAGCGGGGGAGACCCAGTACTTC | CASSALAGETQYF
TRBJ2-7 | TRBD1 | TRBV18 | NA | TGTGCCAGCTCACCCGCGGGACAGGGGCTCAACGAGCAGTACTTC | CASSPAGQGLNEQYF
TRBJ2-3 | TRBD2 | TRBV5-1 | NA | TGCGCCAGCAGCTCTGCGGCTAGCGGGGAAGCAGATACGCAGTATTTT | CASSSAASGEADTQYF
TRBJ1-1 | NA | TRBV7-2 | NA | TGTGCCAGCAGCTTCCGGTTGAACACTGAAGCTTTCTTT | CASSFRLNTEAFF
TRBJ2-1 | TRBD2 | TRBV6-1 | NA | TGTGCCAGCAGTGTTACTAGCGGGGGGGCTCGCTCCTACAATGAGCAGTTCTTC | CASSVTSGGARSYNEQFF
TRBJ2-3 | NA | TRBV4-2 | NA | TGTGCCAGCAGCCAAGGTAGCGATACGCAGTATTTT | CASSQGSDTQYF
TRBJ2-2 | NA | TRBV11-3 | NA | TGTGCCAGCAGCCCTGCGACAGGGAACACCGGGGAGCTGTTTTTT | CASSPATGNTGELFF
TRBJ2-3 | TRBD1 | TRBV30 | few | TGTGCCTGGAACAGGGGCCCCACAGAATATACGCAGTATTTT | CAWNRGPTEYTQYF
TRBJ1-2 | TRBD1 | TRBV5-6 | NA | TGTGCCAGCAGCTGGGAACAGGGGGGGTATGGCTACACCTTC | CASSWEQGGYGYTF
TRBJ2-7 | NA | TRBV6-5 | NA | TGTGCCACCGGAGGGGCCTCCTACGAGCAGTACTTC | CATGGASYEQYF
TRBJ1-2 | NA | TRBV6-5 | NA | TGTGCCAGCAGTTACGCAGGCCCGTATGGCTACACCTTC | CASSYAGPYGYTF
TRBJ2-7 | TRBD1 | TRBV6-6 | once | TGTGCCAGCAGTTACGTGGGGACAGGGTCCTACGAGCAGTACTTC | CASSYVGTGSYEQYF
TRBJ1-4 | NA | TRBV5-1 | NA | TGCGCCAGCAACTCGCTGGAGGATGAAAAACTGTTTTTT | CASNSLEDEKLFF
TRBJ2-3 | TRBD2 | TRBV5-6 | NA | TGTGCCAGCAGCTTGCCCAGGAGCGGGGGGGGTCGAACAGATACGCAGTATTTT | CASSLPRSGGGRTDTQYF
TRBJ1-6 | NA | TRBV30 | NA | TGTGCCTGGTCTCCAGGAAGCTATAATTCACCCCTCCACTTT | CAWSPGSYNSPLHF
TRBJ1-5 | TRBD1 | TRBV30 | NA | TGTGCCTGGAGTACGGGACAGGGAGGAAATCAGCCCCAGCATTTT | CAWSTGQGGNQPQHF
TRBJ2-2 | TRBD1 | TRBV2 | NA | TGTGCCAGCAGCCTCAGACAGGGTCCCGGGGAGCTGTTTTTT | CASSLRQGPGELFF
TRBJ2-3 | TRBD2 | TRBV6-1 | NA | TGTGCCAGCAGTGTTACTAGCGGGGGGGCCGCAGATACGCAGTATTTT | CASSVTSGGAADTQYF
TRBJ1-4 | NA | TRBV19 | once | TGTGCCAGTAGTATTTTCCCGAGGGAAAAACTGTTTTTT | CASSIFPREKLFF
TRBJ1-6 | NA | TRBV6-4 | many | TGTGCCAGCAGAACCTTTTTGGAGGGCCGAAATTCACCCCTCCACTTT | CASRTFLEGRNSPLHF
TRBJ2-1 | NA | TRBV5-1 | NA | TGCGCCAGCAGCCCGGGCGACAGGTCCAATGAGCAGTTCTTC | CASSPGDRSNEQFF
TRBJ2-1 | TRBD2 | TRBV29-1 | NA | TGCAGCGTTGGGGGAAGCGGGGGGGCCCGAGACAATGAGCAGTTCTTC | CSVGGSGGARDNEQFF
TRBJ1-6 | TRBD1 | TRBV5-1 | NA | TGCGCCAGCAGCCCCAGGACAGGGGGCGATAATTCACCCCTCCACTTT | CASSPRTGGDNSPLHF
TRBJ1-2 | NA | TRBV28 | NA | TGTGCCAGCAGTTGGGGGGGCAGGGCGGGTGGCTACACCTTC | CASSWGGRAGGYTF
TRBJ2-2 | NA | TRBV9 | NA | TGTGCCAGCAGCGTAGGCGAGCAGGCAGGGTCCGGGGAGCTGTTTTTT | CASSVGEQAGSGELFF
TRBJ2-7 | NA | TRBV7-2 | NA | TGTGCCAGCAGCTTAACGGTTCTCCCCACCTACGAGCAGTACTTC | CASSLTVLPTYEQYF
TRBJ2-3 | NA | TRBV11-3 | medium-sized | TGTGCCAGCAGCTTAGGCCGGGGTGGCACAGATACGCAGTATTTT | CASSLGRGGTDTQYF
TRBJ1-6 | NA | TRBV7-9 | NA | TGTGCCAGCACCATTGGGGGGGGGAATTCACCCCTCCACTTT | CASTIGGGNSPLHF
TRBJ2-3 | TRBD2 | TRBV5-4 | NA | TGTGCCAGCAGCTTGAGGGGCGGGGGGCCATCAGATACGCAGTATTTT | CASSLRGGGPSDTQYF
TRBJ1-2 | NA | TRBV21-1 | few | TGTGCCAGGAGCCGGGGCTACACCTTC | CARSRGYTF
TRBJ1-2 | NA | TRBV30 | NA | TGTGCCTGGAGGAATGACTCTCTCTATGGCTACACCTTC | CAWRNDSLYGYTF
TRBJ1-1 | TRBD1 | TRBV11-2 | NA | TGTGCCAGCAGCTTAACAGGGGGCGCGAAGAGTGAAGCTTTCTTT | CASSLTGGAKSEAFF